These 18 T cell receptor beta chains originate from one sample sequenced in a study of OX40 agonist ivuxolimab in advanced cancers. Produced via immunoSEQ multiplex PCR; TCRdb's table is partial and in-frame only. The sample lists under 75,000 clones, around nine tenths occurring once. The input for sequencing was CD4+ or CD8+ T cells sorted from blood, taken in a trial of the OX40 agonist ivuxolimab. The source of these receptors is an adult with an advanced solid tumor such as melanoma, head and neck, liver or kidney cancer.

The gene calls are TRBV5-1 and TRBJ2-7; TRBD1 matches 9 bases. This CDR3 spans 15 amino acids. The V segment lost 4 bases and the J segment 4 bases; nucleotides outside the gene matches: 9. Germline CDR1 SGHRS, CDR2 YFSETQ. Written as DNA, the CDR3 is TGCGCCAGCAGCCTGGGAGGGACAGGGATATACGAGCAGTACTTC. Its translation: CASSLGGTGIYEQYF.

The CDR3 DNA is TGTGCCAGCAGTACGTACAGGGGGCGGATGAACATTCAGTACTTC. It translates to CASSTYRGRMNIQYF. The chain uses TRBV28 and TRBJ2-4, with 9 bases that match TRBD1. The CDR3 length is 15 residues. The V segment lost 5 bases and the J segment 7 bases; nucleotides outside the gene matches: 9. From germline, CDR1 is MDHEN and CDR2 SYDVKM.

The chain is built from TRBV6-5 and TRBJ1-2; 9 nucleotides match TRBD1. Trimming cost V 6 bases and J 3 bases; bases outside gene matches: 8. Germline V gene lookup returns CDR1 MNHEY and CDR2 SVGAGI. The CDR3 sequence is 15 residues long. The CDR3 here is CASSTQGAYHYGYTF. Here the CDR3 DNA reads TGTGCCAGCAGCACACAGGGGGCATACCACTATGGCTACACCTTC.

The chain combines TRBV7-2 with TRBJ2-2; no firm D call. Deletions cut 1 base from V and 4 bases from J, with 4 bases between. There are 13 residues in the CDR3. Per the germline V gene, CDR1 is SGHTA and CDR2 is FQGNSA. The CDR3 DNA is TGTGCCAGCAGCTTAGACCTCACCGGGGAGCTGTTTTTT. Residues: CASSLDLTGELFF.

This sequence joins TRBV18 and TRBJ2-5, with TRBD2 matching over 8 bases. The germline V gene has CDR1 KGHSH and CDR2 LQKENI. This CDR3 region has 14 residues. J was trimmed by 4 bases and V by 6 bases; bases with no gene match: 7. CDR3 region: CASSAGTRGETQYF. In nucleotides, the CDR3 is TGTGCCAGCTCGGCCGGGACTAGGGGAGAGACCCAGTACTTC.

The gene calls are TRBV10-3 and TRBJ2-7; no definite D call. Germline loops: CDR1 ENHRY, CDR2 SYGVKD. The CDR3 sequence is 13 residues long. The V and J ends lost 4 bases and 2 bases respectively, with 9 bases between them. The DNA for the CDR3 is TGTGCCATCAGTGGGACGGCCACCTACGAGCAGTACTTC. As protein: CAISGTATYEQYF.

J is TRBJ2-1 and V is TRBV5-3; maybe TRBD2 (6 bases). TRBV5-3 is an ORF, and what it does is uncertain. The V end was cut by 10 bases, the J end by 9 bases, with 17 bases between. The CDR3 has 12 amino acids. CDR3 amino acids: CACPTRRGEQFF. In DNA, the CDR3 is TGTGCCTGTCCGACCAGGCGGGGTGAGCAGTTCTTC.

The V call is TRBV5-1, the J call TRBJ1-1; D not resolved. The CDR3 is 15 residues long. Trimming stripped 4 bases from V and 0 bases from J, with 13 bases between. The germline V gene has CDR1 SGHRS and CDR2 YFSETQ. The CDR3 reads CASSVEGPMNTEAFF. CDR3 bases: TGCGCCAGCAGCGTTGAAGGGCCAATGAACACTGAAGCTTTCTTT.

As DNA, the CDR3 is TGCGCCAGCAGCTTGGCCGAAGGAATGAGCTCCTATAATTCACCCCTCCACTTT. As protein: CASSLAEGMSSYNSPLHF. This rearrangement joins TRBV5-1 to TRBJ1-6; no clear D. Trimming cost V 0 bases and J 0 bases, with 13 bases left between them. Germline V gives CDR1 SGHRS, CDR2 YFSETQ. The CDR3 runs to 18 residues.

The chain is built from TRBV11-2 and TRBJ2-2; D uncertain. The CDR3 consists of 13 residues. The germline V and J ends were trimmed by 5 bases and 6 bases, with 10 bases remaining between them. The germline V gene encodes CDR1 SGHAT and CDR2 FQNNGV. Written as DNA, the CDR3 is TGTGCCAGCAGCGCTAGGGTCGCCGGGGAGCTGTTTTTT. Amino acids: CASSARVAGELFF. Drawing the rest from reference TRBV11-2 and TRBJ2-2, the complete variable domain is EAGVAQSPRYKIIEKRQSVAFWCNPISGHATLYWYQQILGQGPKLLIQFQNNGVVDDSQLPKDRFSAERLKGVDSTLKIQPAKLEDSAVYLCASSARVAGELFFGEGSRLTVL.

The chain joins TRBV30 to TRBJ2-3; 15 bases are shared with TRBD2. The CDR3 runs to 16 residues. Germline-derived CDR1 and CDR2 are GTSNPN and SVGIG (reference sequence). Trimming at V came to 4 bases and at J to 7 bases, leaving 9 bases not matched to a gene. CDR3 region: CAWNRGLAGGMNTQYF. The CDR3 region has the DNA TGTGCCTGGAATCGGGGACTAGCGGGGGGCATGAATACGCAGTATTTT.

The chain couples TRBV5-1 to TRBJ2-3; D is perhaps TRBD1 (7 bases). The V end was cut by 4 bases, the J end by 5 bases, with 17 bases between. CDR1 and CDR2 from the germline V gene are SGHRS and YFSETQ. This CDR3 is 15 amino acids long. CDR3 DNA: TGCGCCAGCAGCGCGGGACCTTCAGGGGGAGATACGCAGTATTTT. This encodes CASSAGPSGGDTQYF. Together with reference TRBV5-1 and TRBJ2-3, the CDR3 gives the full variable domain: KAGVTQTPRYLIKTRGQQVTLSCSPISGHRSVSWYQQTPGQGLQFLFEYFSETQRNKGNFPGRFSGRQFSNSRSEMNVSTLELGDSALYLCASSAGPSGGDTQYFGPGTRLTVL.

DNA of the CDR3: TGCGCCAGCAGCCAAGACCCCGGGAGGATCTACGAGCAGTACTTC. Its protein product is CASSQDPGRIYEQYF. J is TRBJ2-7 and V is TRBV4-1; 7 nucleotides match TRBD2. The CDR3 length is 15 residues. After removal of 0 bases from V and 3 bases from J, the junction contained 5 bases not matched to a gene. Germline loops: CDR1 MGHRA, CDR2 YSYEKL.

The gene calls are TRBV5-1 and TRBJ2-7, with 9 nucleotides matching TRBD2. Germline trimming cut 3 bases from V and 2 bases from J; bases unmatched to any gene: 6. CDR3 length equals 15 residues. Per the germline V gene, CDR1 is SGHRS and CDR2 is YFSETQ. The CDR3 sequence: CASSSTSGSPYEQYF. The CDR3 region has the DNA TGCGCCAGCAGCTCGACTAGCGGCTCTCCCTACGAGCAGTACTTC.

This clone was counted only a few times. The rearrangement joins TRBV2 to TRBJ1-5, with D possibly being TRBD1 (5 bases). This CDR3 comprises 15 residues. Germline-derived CDR1 and CDR2 are SNHLY and FYNNEI. The V and J ends lost 6 bases and 6 bases respectively, with 18 bases between them. The CDR3 loop is CASSLRDSGGQPQHF. The DNA of the CDR3 is TGTGCCAGCAGCCTCCGGGACTCCGGAGGTCAGCCCCAGCATTTT.

The chain recombines TRBV9 with TRBJ1-3, with 7 bases aligning to TRBD1. Losses at the gene ends were 2 bases for V and 2 bases for J; bases not matched to a gene: 13. This CDR3 is 18 amino acids long. Germline values: CDR1 SGDLS, CDR2 YYNGEE. The CDR3 bases are TGTGCCAGCAGCGTTACCTTGGACAGGTCGGCCCCTGGAAACACCATATATTTT. Its protein is CASSVTLDRSAPGNTIYF.

This sequence joins TRBV19 and TRBJ1-1; 7 nucleotides align to TRBD1. Germline V gene sequence: CDR1 LNHDA, CDR2 SQIVND (reference sequence). V trimming: 7 bases; J trimming: 1 base; junction bases outside the gene matches: 15. The CDR3 contains 17 residues. DNA of the CDR3: TGTGCCAGTAATTGGCGGGAACGCAGGGGGGAGAACACTGAAGCTTTCTTT. Amino acid sequence: CASNWRERRGENTEAFF.

V and J are TRBV10-1 and TRBJ1-1; 9 bases fit TRBD1. The V and J ends lost 6 bases and 0 bases, in that order; junction bases with no gene match: 2. The germline V gene has CDR1 WNHNN and CDR2 SYGVQD (reference sequence). The length of the CDR3 is 14 residues. CDR3 coding DNA: TGCGCCAGCAGCCGGACAGGGGTGAACACTGAAGCTTTCTTT. It translates to CASSRTGVNTEAFF.